This is a list of T cell receptor beta chains from one sample in a study of human T cells and chemical hapten exposure. Using its own MiXCR run on the RACE reads, TCRdb lists one record per CDR3 protein. Counted here are around 360,000 distinct CDR3 sequences, around 6% occurring once; the ten biggest clones make up 4.5% to 6%. The sequencing here drew on whole blood, taken in connection with sensitization to the hapten diphenylcyclopropenone (DPC). These receptors originate from a woman aged 18-29 years with alopecia areata. Some clones in this sample may be carry-over from other donors' samples. Each CDR3 is given with its conserved first and last residue. Fields, in order: clone size, D gene, J gene, V gene, CDR3 protein, CDR3 DNA. A D gene is named only where the DNA matches it firmly. The size of a clone is reported for some rows only, either as once, few or many, or as a class for expanded clones.

many	NA	TRBJ1-1	TRBV20-1	CSASVQAAGSAEAFF	TGCAGTGCTAGTGTGCAGGCGGCGGGGAGCGCTGAAGCTTTCTTT
few	NA	TRBJ1-4	TRBV20-1	CMAGRIGEKLFF	TGCATGGCGGGGAGGATTGGTGAAAAACTGTTTTTT
NA	TRBD1	TRBJ1-6	TRBV7-8	CASSLDGTGSSYNSPLHF	TGTGCCAGCAGCTTAGATGGGACAGGGAGCTCCTATAATTCACCCCTCCACTTT
many	TRBD1	TRBJ1-6	TRBV20-1	CSARETGGSYNSPLHF	TGCAGTGCTAGGGAGACAGGGGGCTCCTATAATTCACCCCTCCACTTT
NA	NA	TRBJ2-1	TRBV15	CATSRKRGGQYNEQFF	TGTGCCACCAGCAGAAAGAGGGGGGGACAATACAATGAGCAGTTCTTC
few	NA	TRBJ1-1	TRBV7-2	CASSSPGRARPEAFF	TGTGCCAGCAGCTCACCAGGGAGGGCCCGGCCTGAAGCTTTCTTT
NA	NA	TRBJ1-6	TRBV7-2	CASSRQVTNSPLHF	TGTGCCAGCAGTCGACAGGTTACGAATTCACCCCTCCACTTT
few	NA	TRBJ2-5	TRBV2	CASIVGSGRGETQYF	TGTGCCAGCATTGTAGGAAGCGGAAGGGGGGAGACCCAGTACTTC
many	NA	TRBJ1-4	TRBV11-2	CASNAGEKLFF	TGTGCCAGCAACGCGGGGGAAAAACTGTTTTTT
many	TRBD1	TRBJ1-2	TRBV20-1	CSASSTGTNYGYTF	TGCAGTGCTAGCTCGACAGGGACTAACTATGGCTACACCTTC
many	NA	TRBJ2-7	TRBV6-5	CASSYSTGIDTSYEQYF	TGTGCCAGCAGTTACTCGACTGGAATAGATACGTCCTACGAGCAGTACTTC
few	TRBD1	TRBJ1-5	TRBV6-5	CASASLQGGGNQPQHF	TGTGCCAGCGCCTCACTTCAGGGGGGAGGCAATCAGCCCCAGCATTTT
many	NA	TRBJ1-1	TRBV7-8	CASSFRAGAGDTEAFF	TGTGCCAGCAGCTTCCGCGCCGGAGCAGGGGACACTGAAGCTTTCTTT
many	NA	TRBJ1-2	TRBV6-1	CASSDRGKANYGYTF	TGTGCCAGCAGTGACAGGGGCAAAGCTAACTATGGCTACACCTTC
many	NA	TRBJ2-7	TRBV7-9	CASSPRGGSGSEQYF	TGTGCCAGCAGCCCCCGAGGAGGTAGCGGATCCGAGCAGTACTTC
NA	NA	TRBJ2-7	TRBV12-3/TRBV12-4	CASSPASTVSYEQYF	TGTGCCAGCAGTCCCGCCTCGACAGTCTCCTACGAGCAGTACTTC
NA	NA	TRBJ1-1	TRBV20-1	CSAPGDTEAFF	TGCAGTGCTCCTGGGGACACTGAAGCTTTCTTT
many	NA	TRBJ1-6	TRBV12-3/TRBV12-4	CASSPEPQLNSPLHF	TGTGCCAGCAGTCCTGAACCCCAACTTAATTCACCCCTCCACTTT
few	NA	TRBJ2-5	TRBV7-9	CASSLPGGETQYF	TGTGCCAGCAGCTTACCCGGGGGAGAGACCCAGTACTTC
NA	NA	TRBJ1-1	TRBV7-2	CASRHSDRLNTEAFF	TGTGCCAGCAGACATTCCGACAGGTTGAACACTGAAGCTTTCTTT
many	NA	TRBJ2-4	TRBV7-9	CASSLQGRGVLAKNIQYF	TGTGCCAGCAGCTTACAGGGTCGGGGAGTTCTAGCCAAAAACATTCAGTACTTC
many	NA	TRBJ1-3	TRBV7-2	CASSFREWGSGNTIYF	TGTGCCAGCAGCTTTAGGGAATGGGGCTCTGGAAACACCATATATTTT
many	TRBD1	TRBJ1-4	TRBV5-6	CASSWTGINEKLFF	TGTGCCAGCAGCTGGACAGGAATTAATGAAAAACTGTTTTTT
NA	TRBD1	TRBJ1-6	TRBV25-1	CASSDTGVDSPLHF	TGTGCCAGCAGTGATACAGGGGTGGATTCACCCCTCCACTTT
NA	TRBD2	TRBJ2-1	TRBV6-5	CASSYSSGGPYEQFF	TGTGCCAGCAGTTACTCATCGGGGGGGCCGTATGAGCAGTTCTTC
many	NA	TRBJ1-6	TRBV10-3	CAITDSSYNSPLHF	TGTGCCATCACCGACAGCTCCTATAATTCACCCCTCCACTTT
many	NA	TRBJ1-1	TRBV5-5	CASSLIRVGTEAFF	TGTGCCAGCAGCTTGATACGGGTTGGAACTGAAGCTTTCTTT
many	NA	TRBJ1-1	TRBV7-9	CASSLNLGGEFAEAFF	TGTGCCAGCAGCTTAAATCTGGGGGGCGAGTTTGCTGAAGCTTTCTTT
many	TRBD1	TRBJ2-7	TRBV10-3	CAISGGQGGYEQYF	TGTGCCATCAGTGGAGGACAGGGGGGTTACGAGCAGTACTTC
NA	NA	TRBJ2-7	TRBV27	CASRLKQGVTYEQYF	TGTGCCAGCCGACTAAAACAGGGAGTAACCTACGAGCAGTACTTC
many	NA	TRBJ1-2	TRBV29-1	CSVEGTGGYTF	TGCAGCGTTGAAGGGACCGGCGGCTACACCTTC
NA	NA	TRBJ1-1	TRBV3-1	CASSQDEAWNTEAFF	TGTGCCAGCAGCCAAGATGAGGCGTGGAACACTGAAGCTTTCTTT
many	NA	TRBJ2-3	TRBV12-3/TRBV12-4	CASSPLTGSTDTQYF	TGTGCCAGCAGTCCCTTAACAGGTAGCACAGATACGCAGTATTTT
few	NA	TRBJ2-5	TRBV7-9	CASSSPGGPETQYF	TGTGCCAGCAGCTCCCCGGGGGGCCCAGAGACCCAGTACTTC
few	TRBD2	TRBJ2-1	TRBV12-3/TRBV12-4	CASSTSGGAGQFF	TGTGCCAGCAGCACTAGCGGGGGGGCTGGGCAGTTCTTC
NA	NA	TRBJ1-5	TRBV7-9	CASSLSSDRGNQPQHF	TGTGCCAGCAGCTTATCCTCGGACAGAGGCAATCAGCCCCAGCATTTT
NA	TRBD1	TRBJ1-2	TRBV14	CASSPLQGRRDYGYTF	TGTGCCAGCAGCCCGCTACAGGGGAGAAGGGACTATGGCTACACCTTC
NA	TRBD1	TRBJ1-6	TRBV20-1	CSASGQGGSYNSPLHF	TGCAGTGCTAGCGGGCAGGGGGGATCCTATAATTCACCCCTCCACTTT
NA	NA	TRBJ2-2	TRBV12-3/TRBV12-4	CASSLETGELFF	TGTGCCAGCAGTTTAGAGACCGGGGAGCTGTTTTTT
many	NA	TRBJ1-6	TRBV6-2/TRBV6-3	CASIPIDRNHSPLHF	TGTGCCAGCATCCCCATCGACAGAAACCATTCACCCCTCCACTTT
NA	NA	TRBJ2-2	TRBV20-1	CSARDPSTNTGELFF	TGCAGTGCTAGAGATCCCAGTACGAACACCGGGGAGCTGTTTTTT
many	NA	TRBJ1-3	TRBV7-2	CASSSGDPGNTIYF	TGTGCCAGCAGCTCCGGGGACCCTGGAAACACCATATATTTT
NA	TRBD2	TRBJ2-5	TRBV6-1	CASSELAGARETQYF	TGTGCCAGCAGTGAGTTAGCGGGGGCGCGAGAGACCCAGTACTTC
many	TRBD1	TRBJ1-3	TRBV4-1	CASSRRDSSGNTIYF	TGCGCCAGCAGCCGCCGGGACAGCTCTGGAAACACCATATATTTT
few	TRBD1	TRBJ2-7	TRBV6-2/TRBV6-3	CASSYHDRGYEQYF	TGTGCCAGCAGTTACCACGACAGGGGCTACGAGCAGTACTTC
few	TRBD1	TRBJ1-4	TRBV7-8	CASTPGTGPEKLFF	TGTGCCAGCACCCCCGGGACAGGGCCTGAAAAACTGTTTTTT
few	NA	TRBJ2-3	TRBV12-3/TRBV12-4	CASSIGRTDTQYF	TGTGCCAGCAGTATAGGCCGCACAGATACGCAGTATTTT
few	NA	TRBJ1-1	TRBV20-1	CSARPDGTNTEAFF	TGCAGTGCTAGGCCCGACGGAACGAACACTGAAGCTTTCTTT